This is a list of T cell receptor beta chains from one sample in a study of breast tumors, draining lymph nodes, adjacent tissues. TCRdb ran MiXCR on the multiplex PCR reads and lists one entry per CDR3 protein. Here the sample spans about 89,000 distinct CDR3 sequences, roughly 30% being singletons. Sequenced input: axillary lymph node tissue. The receptors were gathered from a female donor with breast cancer. Some clones in this sample may be carry-over from other donors' samples. Each CDR3 is given with its conserved first and last residue. Each record gives: V gene, clone size, D gene, J gene, CDR3 DNA, CDR3 protein. D genes are given only for firm matches. Some rows mark clone size as missing; the rest say once, few, many or name a class of expanded clone.

TRBV20-1	many	TRBD2	TRBJ2-5	TGCAGTGCGCCCTGGGCGGGAGGGCCTATAAGGGAGACCCAGTACTTC	CSAPWAGGPIRETQYF
TRBV5-1	many	.	TRBJ2-1	TGCGCCAGCACGGGACTAAGGGGGGATGAGCAGTTCTTC	CASTGLRGDEQFF
TRBV20-1	many	.	TRBJ1-1	TGCAGTGCTAGCCGTCCGAAGGAAGGGTTCGCTTTGGTTGCTTTCTTT	CSASRPKEGFALVAFF
TRBV7-2	.	TRBD2	TRBJ2-3	TGTGCCAGCAGCAGGACTAGCGGGAGGGCCGTTACAGATACGCAGTATTTT	CASSRTSGRAVTDTQYF
TRBV7-6	many	TRBD2	TRBJ2-2	TGTGCCAGCAGCTTGGGGGCCCGTAGCGGGAGTTACACCGGGGAGCTGTTTTTT	CASSLGARSGSYTGELFF
TRBV7-2	.	.	TRBJ2-2	.	CASSLASGNYEQYFGPGTGELFF
TRBV2	many	.	TRBJ1-6	TGTGCCAGCAGGGGTGAGAGGGATTCACCCCTCCACTTT	CASRGERDSPLHF
TRBV12-3/TRBV12-4	many	TRBD1	TRBJ2-1	TGTGCCAGCAGCCAGACAGGGGGCTCCTACAATGAGCAGTTCTTC	CASSQTGGSYNEQFF
TRBV11-3	.	.	TRBJ2-5	TGTGCCAGCAGCGAAGGGGGGAGAACTTTCCAAGAGGCCCAGTACTTC	CASSEGGRTFQEAQYF
TRBV19	once	.	TRBJ1-6	TGTGCCAGTAACCTTGGTGGCTCCTATAATTCACCCCTCCACTTT	CASNLGGSYNSPLHF
TRBV6-5	many	.	TRBJ1-6	TGTGCCAGCACACGCGGAGACACTCTATCAAATTCACCCCTCCACTTT	CASTRGDTLSNSPLHF
TRBV12-3/TRBV12-4	many	.	TRBJ2-1	TGTGCCAGCAGTTTAGGGGATCTGGGTGAGCAGTTCTTC	CASSLGDLGEQFF
TRBV10-3	.	.	TRBJ1-4	TGTGCCATCAGTGAGTCAGGGGGTGAGGGCGACGAAAAACTGTTTTTT	CAISESGGEGDEKLFF
TRBV2	many	.	TRBJ2-5	TGTGCCAGCAGTGATGGCGGAGCCCCTGGAGAGACCCAGTACTTC	CASSDGGAPGETQYF
TRBV30	many	.	TRBJ1-2	TGTGCCTCGGTGGCGGGAGCTAACTATGGCTACACCTTC	CASVAGANYGYTF
TRBV7-2	.	.	TRBJ2-7	TGTGCCAGCAGCATATCTAGCAGGGGAGTGTCCGAGCAGCACTTC	CASSISSRGVSEQHF
TRBV6-6	.	TRBD2	TRBJ2-1	TGCGCCAGCAGCAATACTAGCGGGAACGAGAATGAGCAGTTCTTC	CASSNTSGNENEQFF
TRBV14	many	TRBD2	TRBJ2-4	TGTGCCAGCAGCCAAGAATTGGGGGGGGGACCTGGCAAAAACATTCAGTACTTC	CASSQELGGGPGKNIQYF
TRBV7-9	many	TRBD2	TRBJ2-5	TGTGCCAGCAGCCACCTAGCGGGAGCAATTCGTAGAGAGACCCAGTACTTC	CASSHLAGAIRRETQYF
TRBV11-3	.	.	TRBJ2-2	TGTGCCAGCAGCTTAGAGATATACTACGGGGAGCTGTTTTTT	CASSLEIYYGELFF
TRBV7-6	many	TRBD1	TRBJ1-3	TGTGCCAGCAGCCAGCCAGGACAGGGACACACCATATATTTT	CASSQPGQGHTIYF
TRBV18	few	.	TRBJ2-4	TGTGCCAGCTCACCGTACACGACAGGAACAAACATTCAGTACTTC	CASSPYTTGTNIQYF
TRBV10-3	many	TRBD2	TRBJ2-1	TGTGCCATCAGTGAGAGGCTGGAAGCGGGGGGTTTTGAGCAGTTCTTC	CAISERLEAGGFEQFF
TRBV15	many	.	TRBJ1-5	TGTGCCACCAGCGTTGTTGGCAGTAGCAATCAGCCCCAGCATTTT	CATSVVGSSNQPQHF
TRBV4-1	.	.	TRBJ1-1	TGCGCCAGCAGCCAAGAAAGAGGTTACACTGAAGCTTTCTTT	CASSQERGYTEAFF
TRBV11-2	.	TRBD1	TRBJ1-2	TGTGCCAGCAGCTTAGCGACAGGGGAGAGTGGCTACACCTTC	CASSLATGESGYTF
TRBV10-3	.	.	TRBJ1-1	TGTGCCATCAGTGAGTCAGGGCAGGGGTACACTGAAGCTTTCTTT	CAISESGQGYTEAFF